The 7 T cell receptor beta chains given below trace back to one sample, sequenced in a study of T cells expressing NK-cell markers. One entry per CDR3 protein, without DNA, is what TCRdb gives after re-calling the 5' RACE reads. This sample contains roughly 430,000 distinct CDR3 sequences. The sample was blood T cells: a sorted CD56 or NKG2C T cell subset, CD4+ or CD8+ T cells, or bulk PBMC T cells (not recorded which). These receptor sequences come from a woman between 18 and 75 years old in good health.

V is TRBV20-1 and J is TRBJ2-3; TCRdb selects TRBD2, and the lack of DNA leaves this call unchecked. Germline V lookup: CDR1 DFQATT, CDR2 SNEGSKA (reference sequence). This CDR3 has 13 residues. The CDR3 here is CSAGSGTTDTQYF.

The V and J genes are TRBV10-2 and TRBJ2-1; absent DNA, TCRdb's TRBD1 call cannot be checked. Germline V lookup: CDR1 WSHSY, CDR2 SAAADI. CDR3 length: 14 amino acids. CDR3 amino acids: CASELQGGGNEQFF.

This sequence joins TRBV5-6 and TRBJ2-5; TCRdb's D call, TRBD1, is unchecked because there is no DNA. Germline assignment: CDR1 SGHDT and CDR2 YYEEEE. The CDR3 extends over 15 amino acids. CDR3 loop: CASSLLGQARETQYF.

This rearrangement joins TRBV20-1 to TRBJ1-2. The CDR3 sequence is 13 residues long. CDR1 and CDR2 from the germline V gene are DFQATT and SNEGSKA (reference sequence). CDR3 residues: CSALEEPERGYTF.

The CDR3 here is CSVASGNYGYTF. The V gene is TRBV29-1, the J gene TRBJ1-2; the TCRdb call, TRBD1, lacks DNA for checking. The CDR3 totals 12 residues. Germline V lookup: CDR1 SQVTM, CDR2 ANQGSEA. The full variable domain, rest sourced from reference TRBV29-1 and TRBJ1-2, is SAVISQKPSRDICQRGTSLTIQCQVDSQVTMMFWYRQQPGQSLTLIATANQGSEATYESGFVIDKFPISRPNLTFSTLTVSNMSPEDSSIYLCSVASGNYGYTFGSGTRLTVV.

The chain joins TRBV20-1 to TRBJ1-1; the TCRdb D gene call, TRBD1, has no DNA to confirm it. Germline V gives CDR1 DFQATT, CDR2 SNEGSKA (reference sequence). The CDR3 runs 13 residues. CDR3 sequence: CSANRAKGTEAFF.

The gene calls are TRBV20-1 and TRBJ2-1; as DNA is missing, the TRBD2 call by TCRdb cannot be tested. Per germline, CDR1 DFQATT and CDR2 SNEGSKA (reference sequence). This CDR3 region has 14 residues. The CDR3 loop reads CSARALAGVNEQFF.